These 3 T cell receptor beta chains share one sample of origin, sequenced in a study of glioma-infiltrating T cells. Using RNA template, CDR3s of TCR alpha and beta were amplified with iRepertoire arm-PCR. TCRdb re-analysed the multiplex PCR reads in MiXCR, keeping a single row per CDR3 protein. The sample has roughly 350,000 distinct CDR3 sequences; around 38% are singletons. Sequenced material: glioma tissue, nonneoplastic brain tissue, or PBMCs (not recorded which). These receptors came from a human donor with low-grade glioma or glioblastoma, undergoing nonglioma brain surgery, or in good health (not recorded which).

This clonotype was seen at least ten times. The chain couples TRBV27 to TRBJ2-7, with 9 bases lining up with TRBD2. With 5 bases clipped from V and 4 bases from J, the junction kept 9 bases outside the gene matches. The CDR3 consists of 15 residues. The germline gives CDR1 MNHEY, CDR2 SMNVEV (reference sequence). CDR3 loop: CASSPQLAGVYEQYF. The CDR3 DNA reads TGTGCCAGCAGTCCACAACTAGCGGGCGTTTACGAGCAGTACTTC.

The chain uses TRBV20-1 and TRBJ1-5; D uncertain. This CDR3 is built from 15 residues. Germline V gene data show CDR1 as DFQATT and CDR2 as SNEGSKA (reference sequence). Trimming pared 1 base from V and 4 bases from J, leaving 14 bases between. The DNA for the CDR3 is TGCAGTGCTAGAGCTGCCGGGCGGTCGAATCAGCCCCAGCATTTT. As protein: CSARAAGRSNQPQHF.

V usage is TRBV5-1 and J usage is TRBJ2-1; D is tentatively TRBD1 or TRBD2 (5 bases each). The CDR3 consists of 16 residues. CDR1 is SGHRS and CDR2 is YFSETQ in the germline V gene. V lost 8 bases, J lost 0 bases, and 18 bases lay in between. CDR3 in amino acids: CARVGGTSSSYNEQFF. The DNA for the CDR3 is TGCGCCAGGGTTGGGGGTACCTCTAGCTCCTACAATGAGCAGTTCTTC.